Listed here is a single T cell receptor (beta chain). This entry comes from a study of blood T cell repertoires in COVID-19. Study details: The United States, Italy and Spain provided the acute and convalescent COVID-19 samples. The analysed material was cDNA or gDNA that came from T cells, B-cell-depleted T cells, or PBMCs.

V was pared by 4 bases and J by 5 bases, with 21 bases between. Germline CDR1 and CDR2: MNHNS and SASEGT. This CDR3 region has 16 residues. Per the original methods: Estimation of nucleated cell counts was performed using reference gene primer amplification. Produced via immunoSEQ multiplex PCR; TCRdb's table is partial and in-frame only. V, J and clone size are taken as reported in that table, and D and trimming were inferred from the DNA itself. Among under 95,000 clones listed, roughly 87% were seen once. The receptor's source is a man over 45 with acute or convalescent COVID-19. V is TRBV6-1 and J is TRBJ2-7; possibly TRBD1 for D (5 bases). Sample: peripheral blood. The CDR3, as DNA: TGTGCCAGCAGTGGCTTACCTGGGCAGGGTTCCAACGAGCAGTACTTC. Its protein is CASSGLPGQGSNEQYF.